The clone carrying this T cell receptor (beta chain) was picked up many times. Treatment was busulfan-fludarabine conditioning, a marrow graft, and cyclophosphamide on days +3 and +4. The CDR3 has 18 residues. CDR1 is GTSNPN and CDR2 is SVGIG in the germline V gene (reference sequence). Deletions cut 4 bases from V and 1 base from J, with 24 bases between. Clones were read by immunoSEQ multiplex PCR, and TCRdb kept only the in-frame ones, dropping some. Found here are fewer than 13,000 clones, no singletons; the ten largest cover more than 11%. The sample comes from a study of T cells after posttransplantation cyclophosphamide.

This receptor was obtained from a female patient in her forties who received an allogeneic stem cell transplant from a related donor, was CMV-positive, and had no GVHD. Some of the T cells may derive from the graft donor. This chain connects TRBV30 to TRBJ2-3, with a weak D call TRBD2 (6 bases). Material: PBMCs, obtained after allogeneic stem cell transplant with posttransplant cyclophosphamide. The DNA for the CDR3 is TGTGCCTGGACATCGCGGCTCTACGTTGCGGGGCGCACAGATACGCAGTATTTT. This sequence encodes CAWTSRLYVAGRTDTQYF.